This TCR beta chain was sequenced for a study of siplizumab effects on memory and regulatory T cells. Libraries were prepared by immunoSEQ multiplex PCR; TCRdb keeps only in-frame clonotypes and omits some of them. The data hold 50,000 or so clones, with 85% to 95% observed a single time. CDR1 and CDR2 from the germline V gene are LNHDA and SQIVND (reference sequence). V gave up 5 bases and J gave up 2 bases; unmatched junction bases: 3. The CDR3 sequence is 15 residues long. The TCR sequence derives from a human donor in good health. This chain joins TRBV19 and TRBJ2-1; 10 bases map to TRBD2. Sample: CD8+ T cells sorted from blood. The CDR3 sequence: CASSSLAGAYNEQFF. CDR3 coding DNA: TGTGCCAGTAGTTCCCTAGCGGGAGCCTACAATGAGCAGTTCTTC.